The T cell receptor (beta chain) under discussion was sequenced for a study of cytomegalovirus exposure and HLA in healthy donors. Overall study findings and caveats: Specificity for CMV antigens was confirmed in vitro for a few of the CMV-associated chains. As was reported, the classifier diagnosed cytomegalovirus status with high specificity and sensitivity.

About this clone itself: What it recognizes is unknown.

The donors formed part of the approximately 120-subject validation cohort, distinct from the roughly 700-subject first cohort. Generated by immunoSEQ multiplex PCR, the TCRdb table keeps only in-frame clones and is missing some. The sample consists of 250,000 to 350,000 clones, approximately 91% of them appearing once. Sequences were obtained from PBMCs. The receptor comes from a man between 25 and 39 years old in good health and CMV-seronegative.

CDR3 DNA sequence: TGTGCCAGCAGCAAAGCCTGGGGTTGGGAGGACGAGCAGTACTTC. It codes for CASSKAWGWEDEQYF. V usage is TRBV21-1 and J usage is TRBJ2-7; the table's D call of TRBD2 was not tested on the DNA. TRBV21-1 is classified as a pseudogene. The CDR3 sequence is 15 residues long.